This TCR beta chain originates from a study of CD4 T cells in relation to SARS-CoV-2 and coronaviruses. CD4+ T cells from unexposed donors were obtained before the COVID-19 pandemic (2011-2018). For this clone: Its target is not known.

Trimming left V 4 bases short and J 8 bases short, with 14 bases between. This CDR3 spans 13 amino acids. The germline CDR1 and CDR2 sequences are SNHLY and FYNNEI. Assay: immunoSEQ multiplex PCR; the TCRdb copy retains only in-frame clones and omits some. The repertoire consists of approximately 70,000 clones, with just over 90% occurring once and the leading ten covering 0.23%. Overall study findings and caveats: Culture-expanded clones reflect memory recall rather than primary priming during culture.

The sequence was obtained from a human donor in good health. The material sequenced was naive CD4+ T cells from PBMCs. Subset reported: naive CD4+ T cells isolated by negative enrichment. The genes are TRBV2 and TRBJ1-2; possible D gene TRBD1, 6 bases. CDR3 amino acids: CASSVGGGGGYTF. CDR3 nucleotide sequence: TGTGCCAGCAGTGTGGGAGGGGGAGGAGGCTACACCTTC.